Following are 14 T cell receptor beta chains from one sample sequenced in a study of response to subunit inactivated influenza vaccine. TCRdb ran MiXCR on the RT-PCR reads and lists one entry per CDR3 protein. The table shows 150,000 to 200,000 distinct CDR3 sequences, with roughly 10% occurring only once. The material sequenced was CD8+ T cells sorted from PBMCs, taken about 24 months after vaccination. Every receptor here comes from a man between 50 and 75 years old who received an inactivated influenza vaccine.

J is TRBJ2-7 and V is TRBV6-5; D uncertain. Trimming took 2 bases from V and 5 from J, leaving 13 bases between them. CDR1 MNHEY and CDR2 SVGAGI come from the germline V gene. The CDR3 contains 14 residues. The CDR3 spells CASSYGVLAHEQYF. DNA for the CDR3: TGTGCCAGCAGTTACGGGGTCCTCGCCCACGAGCAGTACTTC.

The chain recombines TRBV20-1 with TRBJ1-1, with D maybe TRBD1 (6 bases). V was clipped by 0 bases and J by 5 bases, with 16 bases between them. The CDR3 sequence is 15 residues long. CDR1 and CDR2 (germline): DFQATT, SNEGSKA (reference sequence). The CDR3 nucleotides read TGCAGTGCTAGAGATCTGATGTTAGGGGGGACTGAAGCTTTCTTT. Its protein is CSARDLMLGGTEAFF.

This chain's CDR3 is CASNPTGDEEQYF. CDR3 coding DNA: TGCGCCAGCAACCCGACAGGGGATGAAGAGCAGTACTTC. The V call is TRBV5-1, the J call TRBJ2-7; 8 nucleotides agree with TRBD1. The germline CDR1 and CDR2 sequences are SGHRS and YFSETQ. The CDR3 spans 13 residues. After removal of 6 bases from V and 7 bases from J, the junction contained 9 bases not matched to a gene.

The V gene is TRBV6-2 or TRBV6-3, the J gene TRBJ2-3; D not resolved. Per the germline V gene, CDR1 is MNHEY and CDR2 is SVGEGT. V lost 5 bases to trimming and J lost 5 bases, with 11 bases between them. The CDR3 covers 13 residues. CDR3 sequence reads: CASSVLIGDTQYF. The CDR3 DNA is TGTGCCAGCAGTGTACTTATAGGAGATACGCAGTATTTT.

In this sample, this clonotype turned up many times. J is TRBJ2-1 and V is TRBV5-6; no clear D gene. The CDR3 is 14 amino acids. The ends were cut back, 5 bases at V and 6 bases at J, with 15 bases in the middle. In germline, CDR1 is SGHDT, CDR2 YYEEEE. This CDR3 reads CASSFGRTPNEQFF. CDR3 DNA sequence: TGTGCCAGCAGTTTCGGACGGACGCCCAATGAGCAGTTCTTC.

This clonotype was observed a few times. The rearrangement joins TRBV6-5 to TRBJ2-2, with D perhaps being TRBD1 or TRBD2 (5 bases each). The CDR3 spans 16 residues. V lost 1 base, J lost 2 bases, and 11 bases lay in between. The germline V gene has CDR1 MNHEY and CDR2 SVGAGI. CDR3 region: CASSYLSGTNTGELFF. The CDR3 nucleotides read TGTGCCAGCAGTTACTTATCAGGGACCAACACCGGGGAGCTGTTTTTT.

This clonotype occurred many times. Here the CDR3 reads CSVSGQGGSEAFF. In DNA form, the CDR3 reads TGCAGCGTTTCGGGACAGGGTGGGTCTGAAGCTTTCTTT. The rearrangement uses TRBV29-1 and TRBJ1-1; 9 bases match TRBD1. Unmatched junction bases numbered 7, after V lost 5 bases and J lost 6 bases. Germline V gives CDR1 SQVTM, CDR2 ANQGSEA. The CDR3 is 13 amino acids.

The chain couples TRBV7-6 to TRBJ2-1; 10 bases align to TRBD2. Trimming cost V 5 bases and J 0 bases; bases outside gene matches: 13. This CDR3 region has 19 residues. The germline V gene encodes CDR1 SGHVS and CDR2 FNYEAQ. The chain's CDR3 is CASSAGPSGRSSSYNEQFF. CDR3 sequence (DNA): TGTGCCAGCAGCGCGGGTCCTAGCGGGAGATCCAGCTCCTACAATGAGCAGTTCTTC.

This clonotype was observed many times. The chain links TRBV7-2 to TRBJ2-7; 7 positions match TRBD2. The ends lost 3 bases at V and 3 bases at J; junction bases unmatched: 5. The CDR3 has 14 residues. CDR1 is SGHTA, CDR2 FQGNSA, per germline. The CDR3 here is CASSFPSGYYEQYF. The CDR3 DNA reads as TGTGCCAGCAGCTTTCCTAGCGGTTACTACGAGCAGTACTTC.

This clonotype was counted at least ten times. The CDR3 loop reads CASGGQNNEQFF. The CDR3 DNA is TGTGCCAGCGGTGGACAAAACAATGAGCAGTTCTTC. This rearrangement joins TRBV12-3 or TRBV12-4 to TRBJ2-1, with D maybe TRBD1 (5 bases). V lost 8 bases and J lost 5, with 10 bases in between. The CDR3 totals 12 residues.

This clonotype was seen many times. V and J are TRBV29-1 and TRBJ2-1; D assignment may be TRBD1 or TRBD2 (5 bases each). Trimming took 1 base from V and 5 from J, leaving 9 bases between them. There are 13 residues in the CDR3. The germline V gene has CDR1 SQVTM and CDR2 ANQGSEA. CDR3 DNA sequence: TGCAGCGTTGAAGGGGGACCAAACAATGAGCAGTTCTTC. Amino acid sequence: CSVEGGPNNEQFF.

In its sample, this clonotype was seen many times. CDR3: CASSLAPKGGGKAYEQYF. CDR3 sequence (DNA): TGTGCCAGCAGCTTAGCCCCCAAGGGAGGGGGGAAGGCCTACGAGCAGTACTTC. J is TRBJ2-7 and V is TRBV7-2, with D maybe TRBD2 (7 bases). CDR1 and CDR2 from the germline V gene are SGHTA and FQGNSA. The CDR3 loop spans 18 amino acids. The germline V and J ends were trimmed by 0 bases and 2 bases, with 20 bases remaining between them.

This clonotype occurred many times. CDR3 coding DNA: TGCGCCAGCAGCAGATTACCGGGCTGGACTACGGGGGTCACTGAAGCTTTCTTT. Its protein product is CASSRLPGWTTGVTEAFF. V usage is TRBV5-1 and J usage is TRBJ1-1; the D gene is possibly TRBD1 (5 bases). V shed 4 bases and J shed 4 bases, with 26 bases lying between them. Per the germline V gene, CDR1 is SGHRS and CDR2 is YFSETQ. The CDR3 has 18 amino acids.

The chain joins TRBV11-2 to TRBJ2-5, with a tentative D call TRBD2 (7 bases). The germline V gene encodes CDR1 SGHAT and CDR2 FQNNGV. The CDR3 length is 15 residues. V was cut by 5 bases and J by 5 bases, with 18 bases left in between. CDR3 in amino acids: CASSGTGGQFETQYF. The CDR3 DNA reads as TGTGCCAGCAGCGGGACGGGGGGCCAGTTTGAGACCCAGTACTTC.